These 6 T cell receptor beta chains were sequenced from one sample in a study of blood T cells in healthy people across ages. A second 7 to 11 cycle PCR used barcoded and J-beta primers. One entry per CDR3 protein results from TCRdb running MiXCR on the 5' RACE reads. The sample comprises about 1.5 million distinct CDR3 sequences, 35% to 45% of which are singletons, and roughly 3.7% rests with the top ten. What was sequenced was blood. These receptors all stem from a young woman in good health.

This clonotype was counted once. The V gene is TRBV4-2, the J gene TRBJ1-1, with D possibly matching TRBD1 (5 bases). The CDR3 loop spans 14 amino acids. The germline V gene has CDR1 LGHNA and CDR2 YNFKEQ. V was clipped by 4 bases and J by 5 bases, with 14 bases between them. Here the CDR3 reads CASSRGVVDTEAFF. In DNA form, the CDR3 reads TGTGCCAGCAGCCGAGGGGTAGTGGATACTGAAGCTTTCTTT.

The CDR3 region is CASSQAPNTNEKLFF. The CDR3 DNA is TGCGCCAGCAGCCAAGCCCCTAATACTAATGAAAAACTGTTTTTT. J is TRBJ1-4 and V is TRBV4-1; D remains ambiguous. Germline V gene sequence: CDR1 MGHRA, CDR2 YSYEKL. V lost 1 base to trimming and J lost 2 bases, with 8 bases between them. CDR3 length: 15 residues.

The chain uses TRBV6-2 or TRBV6-3 and TRBJ2-1; TRBD2 aligns across 7 bases. Germline V gene lookup returns CDR1 MNHEY and CDR2 SVGEGT. CDR3 length equals 17 residues. V dropped 5 bases and J dropped 1; count of bases not matched to a gene: 11. CDR3 nucleotides: TGTGCCAGCAGTCGCCTCTCTCGCGGGGGTTCCTACAATGAGCAGTTCTTC. This codes for CASSRLSRGGSYNEQFF.

In its sample, this clonotype was seen a few times. The chain joins TRBV7-9 to TRBJ2-1, with 7 bases aligning to TRBD1. V was pared by 5 bases and J by 4 bases, with 8 bases of the junction left unmatched. CDR3 length: 15 amino acids. CDR1 and CDR2 from the germline V gene are SEHNR and FQNEAQ (reference sequence). As DNA, the CDR3 is TGTGCCAGCAGCACCCGGGACAGAAGATACAATGAGCAGTTCTTC. Translation: CASSTRDRRYNEQFF.

The chain recombines TRBV19 with TRBJ1-5; D call uncertain. The germline V gene encodes CDR1 LNHDA and CDR2 SQIVND (reference sequence). Trimming stripped 1 base from V and 2 bases from J, with 9 bases between. The CDR3 spans 15 residues. CDR3 residues: CASSIVSLGNQPQHF. The CDR3 coding sequence is TGTGCCAGTAGTATAGTGTCCCTCGGCAATCAGCCCCAGCATTTT.

This clonotype has a count of ten or more. The J gene is TRBJ1-4, the V gene TRBV12-3 or TRBV12-4; 9 nucleotides agree with TRBD1. Trimming at V came to 6 bases and at J to 8 bases, leaving 7 bases not matched to a gene. The length of the CDR3 is 14 residues. The CDR3 sequence is CASRTDRGREKLFF. The CDR3 DNA reads as TGTGCCAGCAGGACGGACAGGGGTCGCGAAAAACTGTTTTTT.